Sequencing of this TCR beta chain was carried out in a study of OX40 agonist ivuxolimab in advanced cancers. About the research overall: Every 2 weeks, patients got intravenous ivuxolimab at one of six dose levels (0.01-10 mg/kg). Participants, 82.7% male, averaged around 60 years of age, ranging from roughly 23 to 80. Study-level results: Averaged across samples, CD8+ T cells carried more expanded clones than CD4+ did. Dosing at 0.1 to 3.0 mg/kg was accompanied by clonal expansion of CD4+ and CD8+ blood T cells by week 6.

The data were produced by immunoSEQ multiplex PCR, yet TCRdb's version contains in-frame clones alone and is incomplete. In the table there are around 73,000 clones, about 87% of which are singletons. This CDR3 is 18 amino acids long. The germline CDR1 and CDR2 sequences are MGHDK and SYGVNS. Trimming stripped 3 bases from V and 8 bases from J, with 28 bases between. Concerning this clone: Its antigen is as yet unknown.

The V and J genes are TRBV25-1 and TRBJ1-2; TRBD1 might be the D (5 bases). This specimen was CD4+ or CD8+ T cells sorted from blood, taken in a trial of the OX40 agonist ivuxolimab. This receptor was obtained from an adult with an advanced solid tumor such as melanoma, head and neck, liver or kidney cancer. CDR3 residues: CASSDPRIPGLLNEGYTF. In DNA, the CDR3 is TGTGCCAGCAGTGACCCCAGAATCCCGGGACTGCTGAATGAGGGCTACACCTTC.